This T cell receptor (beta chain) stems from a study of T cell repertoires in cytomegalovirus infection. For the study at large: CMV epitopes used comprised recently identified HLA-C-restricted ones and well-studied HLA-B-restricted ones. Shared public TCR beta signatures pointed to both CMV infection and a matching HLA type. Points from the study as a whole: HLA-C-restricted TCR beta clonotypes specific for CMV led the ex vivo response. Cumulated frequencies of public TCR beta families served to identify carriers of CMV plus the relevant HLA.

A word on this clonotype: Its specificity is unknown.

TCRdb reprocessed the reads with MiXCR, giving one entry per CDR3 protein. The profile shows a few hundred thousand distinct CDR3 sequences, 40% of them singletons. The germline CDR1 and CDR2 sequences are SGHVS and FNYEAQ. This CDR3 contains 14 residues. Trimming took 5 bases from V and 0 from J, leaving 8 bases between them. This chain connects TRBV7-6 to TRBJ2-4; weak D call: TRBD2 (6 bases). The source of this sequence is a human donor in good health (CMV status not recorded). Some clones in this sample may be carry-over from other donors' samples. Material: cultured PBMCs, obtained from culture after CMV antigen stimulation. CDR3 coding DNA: TGTGCCAGCAGCCCGGGAGAAGCCAAAAACATTCAGTACTTC. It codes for CASSPGEAKNIQYF.